The clone carrying this T cell receptor (beta chain) appeared a few times. The sample belongs to a study of blood T cell repertoires in COVID-19. Study background: Acute and convalescent COVID-19 specimens originated in the United States, Italy and Spain.

Repertoires were generated with immunoSEQ multiplex PCR, while TCRdb's copy carries only in-frame clones and drops some. Of about 150,000 clones listed, about 88% are singletons. Specimen: peripheral blood. The receptor's source is a woman in her seventies with acute or convalescent COVID-19.

In DNA, the CDR3 is TGTGCCAGCAGCAAGGACAGAGCATCCTCCTACAATGAGCAGTTCTTC. It codes for CASSKDRASSYNEQFF. The rearrangement links TRBV4-2 to TRBJ2-1, with a weak D call TRBD1 (6 bases). Trimming took off 5 bases at V and 0 bases at J, with 14 bases between the two ends. The length of the CDR3 is 16 residues. From germline, CDR1 is LGHNA and CDR2 YNFKEQ.